Listed below are T cell receptor beta chains from one sample, sequenced in a study of cytomegalovirus exposure and HLA in healthy donors. TCRdb's table, derived via immunoSEQ multiplex PCR, lists solely in-frame clones and lacks some. Here the sample spans 50,000 to 65,000 clones, 90% to 96% being singletons. The sample taken for sequencing was PBMCs. Receptors originate from a woman aged 18-29 years in good health and CMV-seronegative. CDR3s include the opening cysteine and the closing phenylalanine or tryptophan. Each record gives: CDR3 DNA, CDR3 protein, J gene, V gene, D gene, clone size. A D gene is named only where the DNA matches it firmly. Clone size appears in some rows only: once, few, many, or a class for an expanded clone.

TGTGCCAGCAGCTTCTCTGCGGGGGGGGCCCCGGGTACGCAGTATTTT	CASSFSAGGAPGTQYF	TRBJ2-3	TRBV7-2	TRBD2	NA
TGTGCCAGTAGTATGGGACAGGGGATCACTGAAGCTTTCTTT	CASSMGQGITEAFF	TRBJ1-1	TRBV19	TRBD1	NA
TGTGCCAGTAGGGGGCGGGAGGGCACAGATACGCAGTATTTT	CASRGREGTDTQYF	TRBJ2-3	TRBV19	TRBD2	once
TGCGCCAGCAGCTTGGGCAGTGCTGGGGCCAACGTCCTGACTTTC	CASSLGSAGANVLTF	TRBJ2-6	TRBV5-1	NA	NA
TGCGCCAGCAGCCCCTCCCCGCAAGAGACCCAGTACTTC	CASSPSPQETQYF	TRBJ2-5	TRBV5-1	NA	NA
TGTGCCAGCAGCGATCGACTAGCTGTGGGGCACTCCTACGAGCAGTACTTC	CASSDRLAVGHSYEQYF	TRBJ2-7	TRBV27	TRBD2	NA
TGTGCCAGCAGCACCGGACAGGGGGGGTCCGAGCAGTACTTC	CASSTGQGGSEQYF	TRBJ2-7	TRBV11-2	TRBD1	NA
TGCGCCAGCAGCTTGGCGGGACAGGGGGTCGGGGAGCTGTTTTTT	CASSLAGQGVGELFF	TRBJ2-2	TRBV5-1	TRBD1	once
TGCGCCAGCAGCCAAGGGTACCTCCGTCCGCGGCCCATAGATACGCAGTATTTT	CASSQGYLRPRPIDTQYF	TRBJ2-3	TRBV4-3	NA	NA
TGTGCCAGCTCCCTTCGGACAGGGGAGTTGGAGACCCAGTACTTC	CASSLRTGELETQYF	TRBJ2-5	TRBV18	TRBD1	NA
TGTGCCAGCAGTTTATTGGGCGGGACAGCCACCTCCTACGAGCAGTACTTC	CASSLLGGTATSYEQYF	TRBJ2-7	TRBV27	NA	NA
TGTGCCAGCAGCTTGGTTGGGCCGGGTCAGGGCTCGGACACTGAAGCTTTCTTT	CASSLVGPGQGSDTEAFF	TRBJ1-1	TRBV5-6	NA	NA
TGTGCCAGCACCCCCGGGGCAGGGGAAAACTATGGCTACACCTTC	CASTPGAGENYGYTF	TRBJ1-2	TRBV6-4	NA	few